This T cell receptor (beta chain) was profiled in a study of breast tumors, draining lymph nodes, adjacent tissues. Regarding the study as a whole: Data only fit, rather than demonstrated, lymph node origin of most tumor T cells. Compared with basal-like, luminal-like tumors shared significantly more repertoire with nontumor tissue. The data were judged consistent with most tumor T cells coming from lymph node and expanding in tumor. Tumors had less TCR diversity than lymph nodes, more than nontumor tissue.

This clonotype was detected many times. Its specificity is unknown. Breast cancer patients provided tissue from their axillary draining lymph nodes. One entry per CDR3 protein, called by TCRdb with MiXCR from the multiplex PCR reads. The sample holds some 100,000 distinct CDR3 sequences, approximately 21% seen once. CDR3 size: 15 residues. Germline CDR1 and CDR2: SGHNT and YYREEE (reference sequence). V shed 6 bases and J shed 9 bases, with 19 bases lying between them. Specimen: axillary lymph node tissue. This receptor was taken from a female donor with breast cancer. Some clones in this sample may be carry-over from other donors' samples. This chain uses TRBV5-4 with TRBJ1-6; no clear D gene. CDR3 nucleotide sequence: TGTGCCAGCAAACTCGACGGACCCGGCAGTTCACCCCTCCACTTT. Translating it yields CASKLDGPGSSPLHF.